This T cell receptor (beta chain) was found in a study of shared clonotypes between healthy human individuals. Regarding this clone: What it recognizes is unknown.

Study results and limitations: Rarefaction gave evidence that sorted-subset sequencing remained incomplete despite large depth. In general, naive subsets displayed greater estimated richness than memory subsets did.

Deep-level running was used for the assay. Clones were read by immunoSEQ multiplex PCR, and TCRdb kept only the in-frame ones, dropping some. The table records around 1.1 million clones, roughly 77% of them present only once. A split of CD4+ cells into CD45RA+ naive and CD45RA-negative memory subsets was performed. Looked up from germline, CDR1 is SGDLS and CDR2 is YYNGEE. CDR3 length: 17 amino acids. Trimming pared 0 bases from V and 5 bases from J, leaving 21 bases between. The genes are TRBV9 and TRBJ2-7; the D gene could be TRBD1 or TRBD2 (5 bases each). The sequenced sample was memory CD4+ T cells from PBMCs. As to subset: CD45RA-negative fraction. This sequence originates from a young man in good health. Some clones in this sample may be carry-over from other donors' samples. CDR3 in amino acids: CASSVAGRDPLTNEQYF. CDR3 in DNA: TGTGCCAGCAGCGTAGCTGGTAGGGACCCCTTGACAAACGAGCAGTACTTC.